The 14 T cell receptor beta chains listed next were all sequenced from one sample in a study of blood T cells in healthy people across ages. A J-beta primer mix and a sample-barcoded 5' primer were used in a second PCR of roughly 6 to 11 cycles. TCRdb analysed the 5' RACE reads with MiXCR anew, one entry per CDR3 protein. Of around 1,800,000 distinct CDR3 sequences in the sample, about two fifths are singletons; the top ten hold 20% to 25%. The sequencing input was blood. All receptors come from a human donor in good health.

V and J are TRBV5-1 and TRBJ1-1, with 8 bases aligning to TRBD1. Losses at the gene ends were 3 bases for V and 8 bases for J; bases not matched to a gene: 9. CDR1 and CDR2 (germline): SGHRS, YFSETQ. CDR3 length: 14 residues. CDR3 protein: CASSSTGQATEAFF. The CDR3 DNA sequence: TGCGCCAGCAGCTCGACGGGACAGGCGACAGAAGCTTTCTTT.

V is TRBV15 and J is TRBJ2-4; 10 positions match TRBD1. Germline values: CDR1 LNHNV, CDR2 YYDKDF (reference sequence). J lost 15 bases, V lost 0 bases, and 5 bases had no gene match. The CDR3 has 13 residues. This chain's CDR3 is CATSRETGGFRYF. Written as DNA, the CDR3 is TGTGCCACCAGCAGAGAGACAGGGGGCTTTCGGTACTTC.

This clonotype was counted only a few times. This rearrangement joins TRBV5-1 to TRBJ1-2; no clear D. The ends were cut back, 0 bases at V and 1 base at J, with 13 bases in the middle. Germline values: CDR1 SGHRS, CDR2 YFSETQ. The CDR3 length is 16 residues. CDR3 DNA sequence: TGCGCCAGCAGCTTGGATTCGATCCTGAATAACTATGGCTACACCTTC. As protein: CASSLDSILNNYGYTF. The full variable domain, with the rest looked up from reference TRBV5-1 and TRBJ1-2, is KAGVTQTPRYLIKTRGQQVTLSCSPISGHRSVSWYQQTPGQGLQFLFEYFSETQRNKGNFPGRFSGRQFSNSRSEMNVSTLELGDSALYLCASSLDSILNNYGYTFGSGTRLTVV.

This clonotype showed up just a few times. The chain recombines TRBV28 with TRBJ2-7; 10 bases agree with TRBD2. This CDR3 has 15 amino acids. Germline trimming cut 7 bases from V and 2 bases from J; bases unmatched to any gene: 8. Per the germline V gene, CDR1 is MDHEN and CDR2 is SYDVKM. CDR3 sequence reads: CASIRSGGAAYEQYF. The CDR3 DNA follows: TGTGCCAGCATTAGAAGCGGGGGGGCCGCCTACGAGCAGTACTTC.

V usage is TRBV7-6 and J usage is TRBJ1-4; D is undetermined. V was trimmed by 5 bases and J by 0 bases, leaving 7 bases between them. Per the germline V gene, CDR1 is SGHVS and CDR2 is FNYEAQ. This CDR3 has 14 amino acids. The CDR3: CASSTRATNEKLFF. The CDR3 bases are TGTGCCAGCAGCACACGAGCAACTAATGAAAAACTGTTTTTT.

The CDR3 sequence is CASSLALTSGGTYSYNEQFF. For the CDR3, the DNA is TGCGCCAGCAGCTTGGCCCTGACTAGCGGGGGGACGTACTCCTACAATGAGCAGTTCTTC. The V call is TRBV5-1, the J call TRBJ2-1; 13 bases agree with TRBD2. CDR1 SGHRS and CDR2 YFSETQ come from the germline V gene. This CDR3 has 20 amino acids. The V and J ends lost 0 bases and 0 bases, in that order; junction bases with no gene match: 9.

This clonotype was seen a few times. The gene calls are TRBV24-1 and TRBJ2-1; D not resolved. V was clipped by 0 bases and J by 6 bases, with 14 bases between them. Germline-derived CDR1 and CDR2 are KGHDR and SFDVKD. CDR3 length: 16 residues. Here the CDR3 DNA reads TGTGCCACCAGTGATTTGCCTTTGGAAACCGGCAATGAGCAGTTCTTC. Its translation: CATSDLPLETGNEQFF.

The gene calls are TRBV11-2 and TRBJ1-1; D not resolved. This CDR3 has 13 residues. The germline V gene encodes CDR1 SGHAT and CDR2 FQNNGV. V was pared by 3 bases and J by 12 bases, with 17 bases between. DNA for the CDR3: TGTGCCAGCAGCTTCCCCAGGAGGGTAGAAACTTTCTTT. This codes for CASSFPRRVETFF.

The V and J genes are TRBV20-1 and TRBJ1-1; D not certain. CDR3 size: 11 residues. The V end was cut by 1 base, the J end by 8 bases, with 8 bases between. CDR1 is DFQATT and CDR2 is SNEGSKA in the germline V gene (reference sequence). Written as DNA, the CDR3 is TGCAGTGCTAGAGGGGGTCTGGAAGCTTTCTTT. This sequence encodes CSARGGLEAFF.

The chain is built from TRBV7-3 and TRBJ2-3, with 8 bases identical to TRBD1. Unmatched junction bases numbered 5, after V lost 5 bases and J lost 7 bases. CDR1 and CDR2 (germline): SGHTA, FQGTGA. This CDR3 is built from 13 residues. The CDR3 nucleotides are TGTGCCAGCAGCACCGACAGGGGAAATACGCAGTATTTT. Residues: CASSTDRGNTQYF.

This clonotype was detected only a few times. This chain links TRBV6-2 or TRBV6-3 with TRBJ2-7; possibly TRBD2 for D (5 bases). CDR1 is MNHEY, CDR2 SVGEGT, per germline. The CDR3 has 10 amino acids. The V gene lost 6 bases and the J gene lost 7 bases, with 7 bases spanning the gap. This chain's CDR3 is CASRRREQYF. The DNA for the CDR3 is TGTGCCAGCAGACGGAGGGAGCAGTACTTC.

CDR3 residues: CASIQGGGFQETQYF. The CDR3 DNA reads as TGTGCCAGCATCCAGGGGGGGGGTTTCCAAGAGACCCAGTACTTC. The rearrangement links TRBV28 to TRBJ2-7, with D tentatively TRBD1 or TRBD2 (7 bases each). The DNA end lines up better with TRBJ2-5; the J call may be wrong. Germline-derived CDR1 and CDR2 are MDHEN and SYDVKM. This CDR3 contains 15 residues.

This clonotype came up a few times. The rearrangement joins TRBV6-2 or TRBV6-3 to TRBJ1-2; a possible D gene is TRBD1 (6 bases). Trimming shortened V by 2 bases and J by 5 bases, and 24 bases separated the two germline ends. CDR1 and CDR2 from the germline V gene are MNHEY and SVGEGT. The CDR3 contains 18 residues. CDR3 coding DNA: TGTGCCAGCAGTTACGTTTGGGGGACACCCGAGGAGCGGTATGGCTACACCTTC. This gives the protein CASSYVWGTPEERYGYTF.

This clonotype was detected only a few times. J is TRBJ2-4 and V is TRBV12-3 or TRBV12-4; a weak D match, TRBD2 (6 bases). This CDR3 has 14 residues. V dropped 3 bases and J dropped 7 bases, with 13 bases sitting between them. CDR3 loop: CASSFGPGGNIQYF. In nucleotides, the CDR3 is TGTGCCAGCAGTTTCGGACCTGGGGGGAACATTCAGTACTTC.